This entry describes one T cell receptor beta chain. This sample is part of a study of technical replicates of blood from a handful of donors. TCRdb keeps only in-frame clones here, not all; method: immunoSEQ multiplex PCR. In the table there are about 75,000 clones, 90% to 95% of which are singletons. The CDR3 is made up of 17 amino acids. With 1 base clipped from V and 5 bases from J, the junction kept 13 bases outside the gene matches. Germline CDR1 is SGDLS and CDR2 is YYNGEE. This sequence originates from a human donor in good health. Some clones in this sample may be carry-over from other donors' samples. What was sequenced was PBMCs. The rearrangement joins TRBV9 to TRBJ2-5; TRBD2 matches at 8 bases. CDR3: CASSVTSSGGMWETQYF. DNA of the CDR3: TGTGCCAGCAGCGTAACCTCAAGCGGGGGCATGTGGGAGACCCAGTACTTC.